Below, one TCR beta chain is given with its context. Its antigen remains unidentified. This sample was taken from a study of T cell responses to AZD1222 COVID-19 vaccine. Overall study results and limits: At baseline, just 5 or 6 AZD1222 recipients tested seropositive. At 160-218 and 743-854, vaccine-associated CD4 TCRs were dominant, and they spanned spike.

V was pared by 4 bases and J by 1 base, with 7 bases between. The CDR3 has 14 amino acids. Germline lookup yields CDR1 KGHDR and CDR2 SFDVKD. The data were produced by immunoSEQ multiplex PCR, yet TCRdb's version contains in-frame clones alone and is incomplete. Of about 140,000 clones listed, roughly 92% were seen once; the top ten hold about 5.5%. J is TRBJ1-3 and V is TRBV24-1; D gene unclear. This TCR came from an adult in good health. Sequenced here: peripheral blood, sampled on day 0 of AZD1222 vaccination. As DNA, the CDR3 is TGTGCCACCAGTGAATCAAAGTCTGGAAACACCATATATTTT. Translated, it gives CATSESKSGNTIYF.